The 30 T cell receptor beta chains presented below share a single source sample, sequenced in a study of cytomegalovirus exposure and HLA in healthy donors. The PCR contained 60 Vbeta and 13 Jbeta primers. Method: immunoSEQ multiplex PCR; TCRdb's copy keeps in-frame clones and lacks some. Of some 190,000 clones detected, around four fifths appear once; the ten largest clones hold around 1.5%. The sequenced sample was PBMCs. These receptors all come from a man younger than 35 in good health and CMV-seronegative.

The chain links TRBV5-5 to TRBJ1-1; 8 positions match TRBD1. With 4 bases clipped from V and 0 bases from J, the junction kept 11 bases outside the gene matches. The CDR3 length is 17 residues. Germline V gives CDR1 SGHKS, CDR2 YYEKEE (reference sequence). The CDR3 DNA is TGTGCCAGCAGCATCGGGACAGGCCTATTAATGAACACTGAAGCTTTCTTT. Translated: CASSIGTGLLMNTEAFF.

This clone was counted a few times. This chain joins TRBV7-2 and TRBJ1-2, with 7 bases identical to TRBD1. The CDR3 length is 13 residues. CDR1 and CDR2 from the germline V gene are SGHTA and FQGNSA. Losses at the gene ends were 5 bases for V and 2 bases for J; bases not matched to a gene: 2. The CDR3 sequence is CASSPQGNYGYTF. The DNA of the CDR3 is TGTGCCAGCAGCCCACAGGGGAACTATGGCTACACCTTC.

The chain recombines TRBV5-1 with TRBJ2-5, with 10 bases lining up with TRBD2. CDR1 SGHRS and CDR2 YFSETQ come from the germline V gene. This CDR3 comprises 15 residues. The junction had 9 bases not matched to a gene; V was cut back by 5 bases and J by 5 bases. This CDR3 is CASRSSGRWAETQYF. The CDR3, as DNA: TGCGCCAGCAGGAGTAGCGGGAGGTGGGCCGAGACCCAGTACTTC.

V gene TRBV29-1 combines with J gene TRBJ2-4, with D maybe TRBD1 (6 bases). Trimming shortened V by 4 bases and J by 7 bases, and 11 bases separated the two germline ends. The V gene's germline CDR1 is SQVTM and CDR2 ANQGSEA. This CDR3 region has 12 residues. CDR3: CSVGPGVNIQYF. The DNA of the CDR3 is TGCAGCGTTGGGCCAGGGGTGAACATTCAGTACTTC. The variable domain in full, with the rest retrieved from reference TRBV29-1 and TRBJ2-4, is SAVISQKPSRDICQRGTSLTIQCQVDSQVTMMFWYRQQPGQSLTLIATANQGSEATYESGFVIDKFPISRPNLTFSTLTVSNMSPEDSSIYLCSVGPGVNIQYFGAGTRLSVL.

The V call is TRBV7-2, the J call TRBJ1-2; TRBD1 is a possible D gene (5 bases). The V gene lost 6 bases and the J gene lost 5 bases, with 16 bases spanning the gap. Germline lookup yields CDR1 SGHTA and CDR2 FQGNSA. This CDR3 has 14 amino acids. The CDR3 nucleotides read TGTGCCAGCAGACCACGGGGGGAGGGATATGGCTACACCTTC. Its protein product is CASRPRGEGYGYTF.

This clone was counted only a few times. The chain employs TRBV4-3 and TRBJ1-2, with 9 bases lining up with TRBD1. The ends lost 3 bases at V and 5 bases at J; junction bases unmatched: 7. The germline CDR1 and CDR2 sequences are LGHNA and YSLEER. This CDR3 comprises 15 residues. CDR3 bases: TGCGCCAGCAGCCAGACAGGGGGTGCGATATATGGCTACACCTTC. Its protein product is CASSQTGGAIYGYTF.

Written as DNA, the CDR3 is TGTGCCAGAAGCTTAGTGGGGCCGAGGGGGACCACTAATGAGCAGTTCTTC. This translates into CARSLVGPRGTTNEQFF. The chain has TRBV7-5 and TRBJ2-1; the table's D call of TRBD1 was not tested on the DNA. TRBV7-5 is a pseudogene locus. The CDR3 contains 17 residues.

The rearrangement uses TRBV30 and TRBJ2-3, with TRBD1 matching over 9 bases. CDR3 length: 16 amino acids. The germline V gene encodes CDR1 GTSNPN and CDR2 SVGIG (reference sequence). Trimming cost V 6 bases and J 0 bases; bases outside gene matches: 10. The CDR3 spells CACGTGPTYSTDTQYF. The CDR3 DNA sequence: TGTGCCTGTGGGACAGGGCCCACATATAGCACAGATACGCAGTATTTT. Supplemented by reference TRBV30 and TRBJ2-3, the full variable domain reads SQTIHQWPATLVQPVGSPLSLECTVEGTSNPNLYWYRQAAGRGLQLLFYSVGIGQISSEVPQNLSASRPQDRQFILSSKKLLLSDSGFYLCACGTGPTYSTDTQYFGPGTRLTVL.

The chain links TRBV19 to TRBJ1-2; D is possibly TRBD1 (5 bases). CDR1 and CDR2 (germline): LNHDA, SQIVND (reference sequence). The CDR3 runs 13 residues. V gave up 4 bases and J gave up 8 bases, with 14 bases separating them. CDR3 amino acids: CASSTRGGGGYTF. CDR3 sequence (DNA): TGTGCCAGTAGTACGCGGGGCGGAGGCGGCTACACCTTC. The full variable domain, completed using reference TRBV19 and TRBJ1-2, is DGGITQSPKYLFRKEGQNVTLSCEQNLNHDAMYWYRQDPGQGLRLIYYSQIVNDFQKGDIAEGYSVSREKKESFPLTVTSAQKNPTAFYLCASSTRGGGGYTFGSGTRLTVV.

DNA of the CDR3: TGTGCCATCAGTGAGGAGGTTGGGGGGGTGAGCGGCTACACCTTC. Amino acid sequence: CAISEEVGGVSGYTF. This chain connects TRBV10-3 to TRBJ1-2; TRBD1 might be the D (5 bases). The V gene lost 2 bases and the J gene lost 8 bases, with 18 bases spanning the gap. Germline CDR1 ENHRY, CDR2 SYGVKD. The CDR3 spans 15 residues.

As DNA, the CDR3 is TGTGCCAGCAGCCCCCCGGACTTCTACACAGATACGCAGTATTTT. Translated: CASSPPDFYTDTQYF. The chain recombines TRBV13 with TRBJ2-3; D perhaps matches TRBD2 (5 bases). The V gene lost 5 bases and the J gene lost 2 bases, with 14 bases spanning the gap. The CDR3 spans 15 residues. CDR1 and CDR2 (germline): PRHDT, FYEKMQ (reference sequence). The whole variable domain, filled in from reference TRBV13 and TRBJ2-3, reads AAGVIQSPRHLIKEKRETATLKCYPIPRHDTVYWYQQGPGQDPQFLISFYEKMQSDKGSIPDRFSAQQFSDYHSELNMSSLELGDSALYFCASSPPDFYTDTQYFGPGTRLTVL.

This clone was observed once. The rearrangement links TRBV5-4 to TRBJ1-2; D remains unclear. Germline CDR1 reads SGHNT; CDR2 reads YYREEE (reference sequence). The CDR3 length is 14 residues. Trimming cost V 4 bases and J 4 bases, with 14 bases left between them. The CDR3 is CASSPHTEIYGYTF. The CDR3 DNA reads TGTGCCAGCAGCCCCCACACAGAAATCTATGGCTACACCTTC.

The rearrangement links TRBV27 to TRBJ1-2, with D tentatively TRBD1 (6 bases). The CDR3 loop spans 15 amino acids. Trimming removed 0 bases from V and 4 bases from J, with 12 bases in between. Germline V gene sequence: CDR1 MNHEY, CDR2 SMNVEV (reference sequence). The CDR3 loop is CASSLSSGTSYGYTF. DNA of the CDR3: TGTGCCAGCAGTTTATCCTCGGGGACATCCTATGGCTACACCTTC.

The chain has TRBV7-2 and TRBJ2-3; the D gene is possibly TRBD1 (6 bases). The V gene lost 6 bases and the J gene lost 0 bases, with 22 bases spanning the gap. This CDR3 region has 18 residues. The germline V gene encodes CDR1 SGHTA and CDR2 FQGNSA. Here the CDR3 reads CASRRTAWSKYSTDTQYF. The CDR3 nucleotides are TGTGCCAGCAGACGGACAGCCTGGTCCAAATATAGCACAGATACGCAGTATTTT.

Turning to this clone: In the same sample, other DNA sequences code for this CDR3. This sequence joins TRBV18 and TRBJ2-1; 7 bases map to TRBD2. This CDR3 region has 12 residues. The V and J ends lost 3 bases and 8 bases, in that order; junction bases with no gene match: 1. Germline V lookup: CDR1 KGHSH, CDR2 LQKENI. The CDR3: CASSPRGDEQFF. The CDR3 DNA is TGTGCCAGCTCACCTCGGGGGGATGAGCAGTTCTTC.

The J gene is TRBJ2-1, the V gene TRBV5-1, with 9 bases that match TRBD2. J gave up 3 bases and V 0 bases, and 4 bases lay outside the gene matches. CDR1 and CDR2 from the germline V gene are SGHRS and YFSETQ. The CDR3 is 16 amino acids. This chain's CDR3 is CASSLVSGGRYNEQFF. In DNA, the CDR3 is TGCGCCAGCAGCTTGGTTAGCGGGGGCCGCTACAATGAGCAGTTCTTC. Combining the CDR3 with reference TRBV5-1 and TRBJ2-1 gives the whole variable domain KAGVTQTPRYLIKTRGQQVTLSCSPISGHRSVSWYQQTPGQGLQFLFEYFSETQRNKGNFPGRFSGRQFSNSRSEMNVSTLELGDSALYLCASSLVSGGRYNEQFFGPGTRLTVL.

The chain links TRBV27 to TRBJ1-6; the match to TRBD1 covers 8 bases. The CDR3 sequence is 16 residues long. From germline, CDR1 is MNHEY and CDR2 SMNVEV (reference sequence). The junction had 10 bases not matched to a gene; V was cut back by 3 bases and J by 9 bases. The chain's CDR3 is CASSLGRQGLGSPLHF. CDR3 in DNA: TGTGCCAGCAGTTTGGGGAGACAGGGGCTGGGTTCACCCCTCCACTTT.

This clone was observed once. CDR3: CASSLAKGRRWYEQYF. The DNA of the CDR3 is TGTGCCAGCAGCTTGGCCAAGGGGCGCAGGTGGTACGAGCAGTACTTC. The chain employs TRBV5-6 and TRBJ2-7; D perhaps matches TRBD1 (5 bases). CDR3 size: 16 residues. Germline V gives CDR1 SGHDT, CDR2 YYEEEE. The V end lost 0 bases, the J end lost 4 bases, and 17 bases lay between the germline ends. Looking up the rest from reference TRBV5-6 and TRBJ2-7 gives the full variable domain: DAGVTQSPTHLIKTRGQQVTLRCSPKSGHDTVSWYQQALGQGPQFIFQYYEEEERQRGNFPDRFSGHQFPNYSSELNVNALLLGDSALYLCASSLAKGRRWYEQYFGPGTRLTVT.

The V and J genes are TRBV4-2 and TRBJ2-3, with TRBD2 matching 10 bases. There are 17 residues in the CDR3. Losses at the gene ends were 7 bases for V and 0 bases for J; bases not matched to a gene: 10. Per germline, CDR1 LGHNA and CDR2 YNFKEQ. CDR3 nucleotide sequence: TGTGCCAGCACCACAAAGCGGACTAGCGGTAGCACAGATACGCAGTATTTT. Translating gives CASTTKRTSGSTDTQYF.

The J gene is TRBJ2-1, the V gene TRBV9, with 10 bases identical to TRBD2. CDR1 and CDR2 (germline): SGDLS, YYNGEE. With 4 bases clipped from V and 2 bases from J, the junction kept 9 bases outside the gene matches. The CDR3 totals 17 residues. This chain's CDR3 is CASSPTASGGTYNEQFF. The CDR3 DNA is TGTGCCAGCAGCCCTACGGCTAGCGGGGGCACCTACAATGAGCAGTTCTTC.

On this clone: The same CDR3 also results from other DNA sequences found in this sample. This rearrangement joins TRBV5-1 to TRBJ2-1; 12 positions match TRBD2. This CDR3 has 14 amino acids. V lost 5 bases to trimming and J lost 9 bases; unmatched junction nucleotides: 6. Germline-derived CDR1 and CDR2 are SGHRS and YFSETQ. CDR3 residues: CASSRLAGEGEQFF. DNA of the CDR3: TGCGCCAGCAGTCGACTAGCGGGGGAGGGTGAGCAGTTCTTC.

The chain employs TRBV6-5 and TRBJ1-6; 8 bases are a match to TRBD1. CDR3 length: 15 residues. The J segment lost 7 bases and the V segment lost 4 bases, leaving 6 bases of the junction unmatched. Germline lookup yields CDR1 MNHEY and CDR2 SVGAGI. The CDR3 DNA sequence: TGTGCCAGCAGTTGGACACAGGGGGAAAATTCACCCCTCCACTTT. Protein product: CASSWTQGENSPLHF.

This clone occurred once. V usage is TRBV10-3 and J usage is TRBJ1-1; TRBD1 is a possible D gene (5 bases). The CDR3 is 15 amino acids. V dropped 2 bases and J dropped 2 bases, with 12 bases sitting between them. Per the germline V gene, CDR1 is ENHRY and CDR2 is SYGVKD. The CDR3 DNA is TGTGCCATCAGTGAGACGACAGACTTAAACACTGAAGCTTTCTTT. Its protein is CAISETTDLNTEAFF.

The genes are TRBV7-3 and TRBJ2-1; 14 nucleotides match TRBD2. Trimming cost V 2 bases and J 9 bases; bases outside gene matches: 9. The CDR3 loop spans 17 amino acids. The germline gives CDR1 SGHTA, CDR2 FQGTGA. DNA for the CDR3: TGTGCCAGCAGCTTAGGGACTAGCGGGAGAGAAGGAGGTGAGCAGTTCTTC. It encodes CASSLGTSGREGGEQFF.

The chain couples TRBV11-3 to TRBJ2-7; D is possibly TRBD2 (6 bases). V shed 5 bases and J shed 2 bases, with 7 bases lying between them. This CDR3 has 12 residues. The germline V gene encodes CDR1 SGHNT and CDR2 YENEEA. The CDR3 coding sequence is TGTGCCAGCAGCCGGGGGACCTACGAGCAGTACTTC. Its protein product is CASSRGTYEQYF.

The CDR3 is CASSSRGRTMNTEAFF. CDR3 DNA: TGTGCCAGCAGCTCTAGGGGCAGAACGATGAACACTGAAGCTTTCTTT. This sequence joins TRBV11-2 and TRBJ1-1; perhaps TRBD1 as D (5 bases). Germline V lookup: CDR1 SGHAT, CDR2 FQNNGV. This CDR3 is 16 amino acids long. Deletions cut 4 bases from V and 0 bases from J, with 15 bases between. Using reference TRBV11-2 and TRBJ1-1 for the parts outside the CDR3, the full variable domain is EAGVAQSPRYKIIEKRQSVAFWCNPISGHATLYWYQQILGQGPKLLIQFQNNGVVDDSQLPKDRFSAERLKGVDSTLKIQPAKLEDSAVYLCASSSRGRTMNTEAFFGQGTRLTVV.

This sequence joins TRBV19 and TRBJ2-1, with 8 bases matching TRBD2. V trimming: 1 base; J trimming: 13 bases; junction bases outside the gene matches: 12. CDR3 size: 15 residues. The germline CDR1 and CDR2 sequences are LNHDA and SQIVND (reference sequence). The DNA of the CDR3 is TGTGCCAGTAGTATAGTGGAAGAGGGGAGCGGGAGTCAGTTCTTC. Its protein product is CASSIVEEGSGSQFF.

The chain uses TRBV7-2 and TRBJ2-7; TRBD2 matches 12 bases. Germline V CDR1 and CDR2: SGHTA, FQGNSA. The J segment lost 0 bases and the V segment lost 1 base, leaving 7 bases of the junction unmatched. This CDR3 contains 18 residues. The DNA of the CDR3 is TGTGCCAGCAGCTTAGTATCTAGCGGGAGGGCCGCCTCCTACGAGCAGTACTTC. Amino acid sequence: CASSLVSSGRAASYEQYF.

This clone was found a few times. V usage is TRBV4-3 and J usage is TRBJ1-2, with 8 bases aligning to TRBD1. Germline-derived CDR1 and CDR2 are LGHNA and YSLEER. V lost 0 bases, J lost 5 bases, and 8 bases stayed unmatched. CDR3 length: 16 amino acids. As DNA, the CDR3 is TGCGCCAGCAGCCAAGAAGTTACAGGGGGAATGTATGGCTACACCTTC. Amino acids: CASSQEVTGGMYGYTF.

The gene calls are TRBV30 and TRBJ2-7, with D maybe TRBD1 (6 bases). The V gene lost 3 bases and the J gene lost 6 bases, with 12 bases spanning the gap. The germline V gene encodes CDR1 GTSNPN and CDR2 SVGIG (reference sequence). The CDR3 has 12 residues. The CDR3 sequence is CAWRQGSFEQYF. CDR3 DNA sequence: TGTGCCTGGAGGCAGGGGTCTTTCGAGCAGTACTTC.